This T cell receptor (beta chain) was sequenced during a study of human T cells and chemical hapten exposure. Time point in this sample: patch test 2, 6 weeks after DPC sensitization. The sample's treatment: therapeutic diphenylcyclopropenone sensitization with weekly scalp DPC. Study outcomes and limitations: The study found expanded TCRs formed significantly more large CDR3 similarity clusters than controls. Patch test score showed a positive correlation with PT1 expanded TCR counts.

This clonotype was counted ten times or more. Its antigen remains unidentified. TCRdb re-called the RACE reads with MiXCR, one entry per CDR3 protein. The sample holds tens of thousands of distinct CDR3 sequences, approximately 6.6% seen once. The CDR3 covers 14 residues. Germline values: CDR1 SGHRS, CDR2 YFSETQ. The V end was cut by 4 bases, the J end by 2 bases, with 13 bases between. This clonotype was sampled from a woman under 40 with alopecia areata. Some clones in this sample may be carry-over from other donors' samples. V gene TRBV5-1 combines with J gene TRBJ2-7; D possibly corresponds to TRBD1 (6 bases). The sample was whole blood, taken in connection with sensitization to the hapten diphenylcyclopropenone (DPC). As DNA, the CDR3 is TGCGCCAGCAGCCATGGACAGCGTACCTACGAGCAGTACTTC. This translates into CASSHGQRTYEQYF.